The 32 T cell receptor beta chains presented below share a single source sample, sequenced in a study of blood T cell repertoires in COVID-19. Sequencing was performed with immunoSEQ multiplex PCR; in TCRdb, only in-frame clones are kept and a portion is missing. The sample has 85,000 to 120,000 clones; around 78% are singletons. The material sequenced was peripheral blood. These receptors came from a man at least 80 years old with COVID-19, enrolled during active disease.

This rearrangement joins TRBV5-6 to TRBJ2-2, with 9 bases identical to TRBD1. The ends lost 0 bases at V and 6 bases at J; junction bases unmatched: 6. This CDR3 is built from 16 residues. CDR1 and CDR2 (germline): SGHDT, YYEEEE. In DNA form, the CDR3 reads TGTGCCAGCAGCTTGGAAGGACAGGGGTTAGCCGGGGAGCTGTTTTTT. The encoded protein is CASSLEGQGLAGELFF.

The chain couples TRBV19 to TRBJ2-7; 9 bases map to TRBD2. Germline V gives CDR1 LNHDA, CDR2 SQIVND (reference sequence). This CDR3 spans 17 amino acids. Losses at the gene ends were 3 bases for V and 5 bases for J; bases not matched to a gene: 14. The CDR3 is CASSITVAGEGIHEQYF. The CDR3 DNA reads as TGTGCCAGTAGTATTACGGTAGCGGGAGAGGGTATCCACGAGCAGTACTTC.

V is TRBV5-4 and J is TRBJ2-1; TRBD1 might be the D (6 bases). The CDR3 covers 15 residues. CDR1 SGHNT and CDR2 YYREEE come from the germline V gene (reference sequence). Trimming shortened V by 4 bases and J by 4 bases, and 15 bases separated the two germline ends. The CDR3 coding sequence is TGTGCCAGCAGCCCCTCGGGGACACCGTACAATGAGCAGTTCTTC. The encoded protein is CASSPSGTPYNEQFF.

V gene TRBV5-5 combines with J gene TRBJ2-1; 10 bases agree with TRBD2. J gave up 4 bases and V 1 base, and 2 bases lay outside the gene matches. The CDR3 extends over 15 amino acids. The germline V gene encodes CDR1 SGHKS and CDR2 YYEKEE (reference sequence). The CDR3 nucleotides are TGTGCCAGCAGCTTGACTAGCGGGGTTTACAATGAGCAGTTCTTC. It yields the protein CASSLTSGVYNEQFF.

The rearrangement links TRBV28 to TRBJ2-7; 11 bases map to TRBD1. This CDR3 is 15 amino acids long. Losses at the gene ends were 8 bases for V and 0 bases for J; bases not matched to a gene: 6. Germline CDR1 reads MDHEN; CDR2 reads SYDVKM. CDR3: CASRTGGRSSYEQYF. The CDR3 DNA follows: TGTGCCAGCCGGACAGGGGGCAGATCCTCCTACGAGCAGTACTTC.

This clone was seen only a few times. The rearrangement links TRBV6-5 to TRBJ1-2; D is undetermined. Germline CDR1 MNHEY, CDR2 SVGAGI. The CDR3 extends over 15 amino acids. V was pared by 8 bases and J by 4 bases, with 20 bases between. The CDR3 region is CASRSADGSSYGYTF. CDR3 sequence (DNA): TGTGCCAGCCGAAGCGCTGACGGTTCAAGCTATGGCTACACCTTC.

CDR3 protein: CASSPTEFGSSEAFF. Written as DNA, the CDR3 is TGCGCCAGCAGCCCCACGGAGTTCGGGAGCTCTGAAGCTTTCTTT. This sequence joins TRBV5-1 and TRBJ1-1; D is ambiguous. Trimming shortened V by 4 bases and J by 6 bases, and 19 bases separated the two germline ends. The CDR3 is made up of 15 amino acids. The germline gives CDR1 SGHRS, CDR2 YFSETQ.

V and J are TRBV6-6 and TRBJ1-4; D remains unclear. The CDR3 runs to 14 residues. Germline V gene sequence: CDR1 MNHNY, CDR2 SVGAGI (reference sequence). V was trimmed by 2 bases and J by 8 bases, leaving 12 bases between them. CDR3 sequence reads: CASSYGSVSEKLFF. Written as DNA, the CDR3 is TGTGCCAGCAGTTACGGCTCCGTCTCGGAAAAACTGTTTTTT.

The genes are TRBV7-8 and TRBJ1-4, with D hard to call. In germline, CDR1 is SGHVS, CDR2 FQNEAQ. Trimming removed 5 bases at V and 8 bases at J, with 15 bases between. The CDR3 sequence is 14 residues long. Written as DNA, the CDR3 is TGTGCCAGCAGCACAAGCACGTTCGGGGAAAAACTGTTTTTT. This codes for CASSTSTFGEKLFF.

The table lists this clone with a count of one. This chain connects TRBV19 to TRBJ2-1; 8 nucleotides match TRBD1. V gave up 5 bases and J gave up 8 bases; unmatched junction bases: 11. Germline V gives CDR1 LNHDA, CDR2 SQIVND (reference sequence). The CDR3 runs to 15 residues. CDR3 bases: TGTGCCAGTAGTGTTACAGGGGGTGGGTGGGATGAGCAGTTCTTC. Translation: CASSVTGGGWDEQFF.

V is TRBV21-1 and J is TRBJ2-4; TRBD2 is taken as the D call from the table, unchecked against the DNA. TRBV21-1 is termed a pseudogene. This CDR3 has 14 amino acids. CDR3 region: CAGKRSLAKNIQYF. In DNA form, the CDR3 reads TGTGCCGGCAAGCGGTCCCTAGCCAAAAACATTCAGTACTTC.

The genes are TRBV5-1 and TRBJ1-2; the D is unclear. CDR3 length equals 13 residues. The germline gives CDR1 SGHRS, CDR2 YFSETQ. V lost 4 bases, J lost 6 bases, and 13 bases lay in between. The CDR3 DNA follows: TGCGCCAGCAGCCCAAATGGAGAGGATGGCTACACCTTC. It translates to CASSPNGEDGYTF.

The chain joins TRBV2 to TRBJ1-2; D is unresolved. Trimming stripped 5 bases from V and 0 bases from J, with 10 bases between. Germline V lookup: CDR1 SNHLY, CDR2 FYNNEI. This CDR3 spans 14 amino acids. CDR3 in amino acids: CASSPQITNYGYTF. CDR3 DNA sequence: TGTGCCAGCAGTCCACAGATAACTAACTATGGCTACACCTTC.

The V and J genes are TRBV5-5 and TRBJ2-7; TRBD1 is a possible D gene (6 bases). The V gene lost 0 bases and the J gene lost 3 bases, with 16 bases spanning the gap. Germline V gene data show CDR1 as SGHKS and CDR2 as YYEKEE (reference sequence). This CDR3 spans 16 amino acids. This CDR3 is CASSLVLGRGLYEQYF. The DNA of the CDR3 is TGTGCCAGCAGCTTGGTCTTGGGCAGGGGCCTCTACGAGCAGTACTTC. The whole variable domain, remainder taken from reference TRBV5-5 and TRBJ2-7, is DAGVTQSPTHLIKTRGQQVTLRCSPISGHKSVSWYQQVLGQGPQFIFQYYEKEERGRGNFPDRFSARQFPNYSSELNVNALLLGDSALYLCASSLVLGRGLYEQYFGPGTRLTVT.

The chain joins TRBV5-1 to TRBJ2-1; 9 nucleotides align to TRBD1. The CDR3 runs 16 residues. Unmatched junction bases numbered 9, after V lost 1 base and J lost 7 bases. CDR1 and CDR2 from the germline V gene are SGHRS and YFSETQ. DNA of the CDR3: TGCGCCAGCAGCTTGCAAGGGACAGGGAAGGGTAATGAGCAGTTCTTC. This translates into CASSLQGTGKGNEQFF.

The chain is built from TRBV5-4 and TRBJ2-5, with TRBD1 identical over 7 bases. Germline loops: CDR1 SGHNT, CDR2 YYREEE (reference sequence). Unmatched junction bases numbered 12, after V lost 4 bases and J lost 0 bases. CDR3 length: 17 amino acids. CDR3 in DNA: TGTGCCAGCAGCGCACACCGGGACAGCACCGACCAAGAGACCCAGTACTTC. Its translation: CASSAHRDSTDQETQYF.

This clone was seen just once. V gene TRBV30 combines with J gene TRBJ2-2; 8 positions match TRBD2. This CDR3 has 16 amino acids. V lost 0 bases and J lost 7; bases outside the gene matches: 10. Germline assignment: CDR1 GTSNPN and CDR2 SVGIG (reference sequence). The CDR3 DNA sequence: TGTGCCTGGAGTGTACGGGCGGGAGGTCCCGTCGGGGAGCTGTTTTTT. This sequence encodes CAWSVRAGGPVGELFF. The full variable domain, its missing parts supplied by reference TRBV30 and TRBJ2-2, is SQTIHQWPATLVQPVGSPLSLECTVEGTSNPNLYWYRQAAGRGLQLLFYSVGIGQISSEVPQNLSASRPQDRQFILSSKKLLLSDSGFYLCAWSVRAGGPVGELFFGEGSRLTVL.

The rearrangement uses TRBV28 and TRBJ2-3; no definite D call. The CDR3 has 14 amino acids. Germline loops: CDR1 MDHEN, CDR2 SYDVKM. Trimming took 8 bases from V and 6 from J, leaving 18 bases between them. Here the CDR3 DNA reads TGTGCCAGCGCCCGGCTCGCCATCAGGGATACGCAGTATTTT. Residues: CASARLAIRDTQYF.

This sequence joins TRBV7-2 and TRBJ1-4; D possibly corresponds to TRBD1 (6 bases). Germline CDR1 and CDR2: SGHTA and FQGNSA. V was trimmed by 0 bases and J by 3 bases, leaving 11 bases between them. The CDR3 runs 16 residues. The CDR3 DNA is TGTGCCAGCAGCTTAGCGCGGGGGGCGGCTAATGAAAAACTGTTTTTT. Translation: CASSLARGAANEKLFF.

The chain uses TRBV7-2 and TRBJ2-7, with 10 bases identical to TRBD2. Germline values: CDR1 SGHTA, CDR2 FQGNSA. Germline trimming cut 4 bases from V and 3 bases from J; bases unmatched to any gene: 6. CDR3 length equals 15 residues. In DNA, the CDR3 is TGTGCCAGCAGCTCGACTAGCGGGCCATACTACGAGCAGTACTTC. Protein sequence: CASSSTSGPYYEQYF.

This chain connects TRBV19 to TRBJ1-5; TRBD1 agrees at 7 bases. The CDR3 is made up of 18 amino acids. CDR1 and CDR2 from the germline V gene are LNHDA and SQIVND (reference sequence). V gave up 3 bases and J gave up 0 bases; unmatched junction bases: 11. This chain's CDR3 is CASSIDRYRGNSNQPQHF. CDR3 coding DNA: TGTGCCAGTAGTATCGATCGTTACAGGGGTAATAGCAATCAGCCCCAGCATTTT.

This sequence joins TRBV7-8 and TRBJ1-3; 8 bases are a match to TRBD1. There are 17 residues in the CDR3. Germline V gene lookup returns CDR1 SGHVS and CDR2 FQNEAQ. Trimming removed 2 bases from V and 1 base from J; junction bases left unmatched: 7. CDR3 sequence (DNA): TGTGCCAGCAGCTTACAGGGGGCGTTGGTATCTGGAAACACCATATATTTT. It specifies CASSLQGALVSGNTIYF.

The chain links TRBV27 to TRBJ2-3; the match to TRBD2 covers 12 bases. Germline assignment: CDR1 MNHEY and CDR2 SMNVEV (reference sequence). CDR3 length: 13 amino acids. The V and J ends lost 10 bases and 6 bases, in that order; junction bases with no gene match: 5. DNA for the CDR3: TGTGCCACAGGACTAGCGGGATCCGATACGCAGTATTTT. Amino acid sequence: CATGLAGSDTQYF.

A single count supports this clone. The rearrangement joins TRBV11-2 to TRBJ2-2; D gene unclear. V was pared by 5 bases and J by 0 bases, with 10 bases between. Germline V lookup: CDR1 SGHAT, CDR2 FQNNGV. The CDR3 runs 15 residues. CDR3 in amino acids: CASSPRVTNTGELFF. CDR3 coding DNA: TGTGCCAGCAGCCCACGGGTAACGAACACCGGGGAGCTGTTTTTT.

The chain uses TRBV6-2 or TRBV6-3 and TRBJ2-7, with D unresolved. The CDR3 consists of 12 residues. Germline CDR1 MNHEY, CDR2 SVGEGT. V was shortened by 4 bases and J by 2 bases, with 6 bases between the two germline ends. In DNA, the CDR3 is TGTGCCAGCAGTTTAGAGACCTACGAGCAGTACTTC. It specifies CASSLETYEQYF.

The chain recombines TRBV19 with TRBJ2-1; 10 bases are shared with TRBD2. The CDR3 totals 17 residues. Germline V gene sequence: CDR1 LNHDA, CDR2 SQIVND (reference sequence). With 1 base clipped from V and 1 base from J, the junction kept 4 bases outside the gene matches. The CDR3 is CASSIAGLADSYNEQFF. CDR3 bases: TGTGCCAGTAGTATAGCCGGACTAGCGGATTCCTACAATGAGCAGTTCTTC.

This clone was seen once. The chain carries TRBV6-2 or TRBV6-3 and TRBJ2-3; possible D gene TRBD2, 6 bases. CDR1 MNHEY and CDR2 SVGEGT come from the germline V gene. Deletions cut 5 bases from V and 2 bases from J, with 17 bases between. The CDR3 contains 16 residues. The DNA for the CDR3 is TGTGCCAGCAGTCCCGGGACTTTAACCTACACAGATACGCAGTATTTT. Translating it yields CASSPGTLTYTDTQYF.

V and J are TRBV19 and TRBJ2-5, with 9 positions matching TRBD2. CDR1 LNHDA and CDR2 SQIVND come from the germline V gene (reference sequence). The CDR3 runs 14 residues. Losses at the gene ends were 6 bases for V and 4 bases for J; bases not matched to a gene: 6. CDR3 DNA: TGTGCCAGTAGACAAGCGGGAGGTGGAGAGACCCAGTACTTC. It codes for CASRQAGGGETQYF.

This clone was seen only a few times. The genes are TRBV7-2 and TRBJ2-7, with TRBD2 matching over 11 bases. The V gene's germline CDR1 is SGHTA and CDR2 FQGNSA. CDR3 size: 14 residues. J gave up 2 bases and V 6 bases, and 3 bases lay outside the gene matches. The CDR3 is CASSVAGGTYEQYF. Written as DNA, the CDR3 is TGTGCCAGCAGTGTAGCGGGAGGGACCTACGAGCAGTACTTC.

This chain connects TRBV19 to TRBJ2-3; D possibly corresponds to TRBD2 (6 bases). Germline V gene data show CDR1 as LNHDA and CDR2 as SQIVND (reference sequence). This CDR3 is 14 amino acids long. Trimming took off 4 bases at V and 2 bases at J, with 10 bases between the two ends. CDR3 nucleotide sequence: TGTGCCAGTAGTAGTAGCGGATCCACAGATACGCAGTATTTT. It codes for CASSSSGSTDTQYF.

The chain combines TRBV10-3 with TRBJ1-2; D may be TRBD1 (6 bases). Germline V gene lookup returns CDR1 ENHRY and CDR2 SYGVKD. V lost 6 bases to trimming and J lost 5 bases, with 10 bases between them. The CDR3 consists of 12 residues. CDR3 in DNA: TGTGCCATCAGGGCGGGGGCGTATGGCTACACCTTC. Amino acid sequence: CAIRAGAYGYTF.

The V and J genes are TRBV2 and TRBJ2-2; 8 bases line up with TRBD1. The V and J ends lost 6 bases and 4 bases, in that order; junction bases with no gene match: 7. The germline V gene has CDR1 SNHLY and CDR2 FYNNEI. This CDR3 has 15 residues. CDR3 bases: TGTGCCAGCAGCGAAATCGACAGGGGCACCGGGGAGCTGTTTTTT. Residues: CASSEIDRGTGELFF. Full variable domain (remainder filled in from reference TRBV2 and TRBJ2-2): EPEVTQTPSHQVTQMGQEVILRCVPISNHLYFYWYRQILGQKVEFLVSFYNNEISEKSEIFDDQFSVERPDGSNFTLKIRSTKLEDSAMYFCASSEIDRGTGELFFGEGSRLTVL.